The 30 T cell receptor beta chains below come from one sample, sequenced in a study of breast tumors, draining lymph nodes, adjacent tissues. Samples came from axillary lymph nodes draining the breast cancer. Each CDR3 protein is one row after TCRdb ran MiXCR on the multiplex PCR reads. The repertoire consists of over 150,000 distinct CDR3 sequences, with about 30% occurring once and the leading ten covering 4% to 5.5%. The source material was axillary lymph node tissue. The receptors stem from a female donor with breast cancer. Some clones in this sample may be carry-over from other donors' samples.

The sample holds many counts of this clonotype. The chain joins TRBV7-2 to TRBJ2-5; D not certain. The CDR3 length is 14 residues. V lost 0 bases to trimming and J lost 2 bases, with 7 bases between them. The germline CDR1 and CDR2 sequences are SGHTA and FQGNSA. CDR3 coding DNA: TGTGCCAGCAGCTTAGCGGGCCCACAAGAGACCCAGTACTTC. It yields the protein CASSLAGPQETQYF.

This clonotype was seen at least ten times. The gene calls are TRBV5-6 and TRBJ2-5, with D tentatively TRBD1 or TRBD2 (6 bases each). V dropped 0 bases and J dropped 5 bases, with 8 bases sitting between them. Germline V gives CDR1 SGHDT, CDR2 YYEEEE. The length of the CDR3 is 13 residues. The CDR3: CASSLVGGETQYF. The CDR3 DNA is TGTGCCAGCAGCTTGGTAGGGGGGGAGACCCAGTACTTC.

As to this clonotype: Compared with germline, one end of the junction differs, possibly owing to a read error. The rearrangement uses TRBV7-3 and TRBJ2-1; 12 bases are a match to TRBD2. The CDR3 loop spans 15 amino acids. Per the germline V gene, CDR1 is SGHTA and CDR2 is FQGTGA. CDR3 sequence: CASSQGLAGLNEQLF. The CDR3 region has the DNA TGTGCCAGCAGTCAGGGACTAGCGGGTTTAAATGAGCAGCTCTTC.

The J gene is TRBJ2-1, the V gene TRBV5-6; 9 nucleotides align to TRBD1. This CDR3 is built from 16 residues. V shed 5 bases, J shed 8 bases, and the junction held 14 bases outside the gene matches. Germline V lookup: CDR1 SGHDT, CDR2 YYEEEE. The CDR3 protein is CASSLYVSGQGDEQFF. CDR3 nucleotides: TGTGCCAGCAGTTTGTACGTGTCGGGACAGGGAGATGAGCAGTTCTTC.

In this sample, this clonotype turned up many times. This chain uses TRBV3-2 with TRBJ2-1; the D call in the table, TRBD2, was not verified against the DNA. TRBV3-2 is assigned pseudogene status. The CDR3 is 15 residues long. The CDR3 region has the DNA TGTGCCAGCAGCCCCCTAGCGAAGGGCTACAATGAGCAGTTCTTC. Residues: CASSPLAKGYNEQFF.

The table lists this clonotype with many counts. The rearrangement joins TRBV6-5 to TRBJ2-1; unclear D gene. V lost 7 bases and J 3 bases, leaving 7 bases between the germline ends. Germline assignment: CDR1 MNHEY and CDR2 SVGAGI. The CDR3 consists of 12 residues. The CDR3 DNA reads as TGTGCCAGCACGCCCGGCTACAATGAGCAGTTCTTC. Its protein product is CASTPGYNEQFF.

This clonotype came up a few times. The rearrangement uses TRBV6-1 and TRBJ1-2; D unresolved. Trimming left V 2 bases short and J 2 bases short, with 18 bases between. CDR3 length equals 17 residues. Germline values: CDR1 MNHNS, CDR2 SASEGT. The CDR3: CASSEQAPHTRNYGYTF. The CDR3 DNA reads as TGTGCCAGCAGTGAACAGGCCCCCCATACACGGAACTATGGCTACACCTTC.

The genes are TRBV7-8 and TRBJ1-5, with unresolved D. Trimming left V 6 bases short and J 11 bases short, with 5 bases between. This CDR3 is 9 amino acids long. Per the germline V gene, CDR1 is SGHVS and CDR2 is FQNEAQ. CDR3 sequence (DNA): TGTGCCAGCAGATTCTCCCAGCATTTT. Translating it yields CASRFSQHF. Complete variable domain (other parts from reference TRBV7-8 and TRBJ1-5): GAGVSQSPRYKVAKRGQDVALRCDPISGHVSLFWYQQALGQGPEFLTYFQNEAQLDKSGLPSDRFFAERPEGSVSTLKIQRTQQEDSAVYLCASRFSQHFGDGTRLSIL.

This clonotype came up many times. This chain uses TRBV5-1 with TRBJ2-7; 11 bases match TRBD2. CDR1 SGHRS and CDR2 YFSETQ come from the germline V gene. The V gene end was trimmed by 2 bases and the J gene end by 0 bases; junction bases not matched to a gene: 4. The CDR3 has 16 residues. The DNA for the CDR3 is TGCGCCAGCAGCTTTTCTAGCGGGGGGTTCTCCTACGAGCAGTACTTC. Amino acids: CASSFSSGGFSYEQYF. The variable domain in full, with the rest retrieved from reference TRBV5-1 and TRBJ2-7, is KAGVTQTPRYLIKTRGQQVTLSCSPISGHRSVSWYQQTPGQGLQFLFEYFSETQRNKGNFPGRFSGRQFSNSRSEMNVSTLELGDSALYLCASSFSSGGFSYEQYFGPGTRLTVT.

The chain uses TRBV19 and TRBJ2-3; D possibly corresponds to TRBD2 (6 bases). V lost 8 bases and J 6 bases, leaving 21 bases between the germline ends. The CDR3 sequence is 15 residues long. CDR1 and CDR2 (germline): LNHDA, SQIVND (reference sequence). The CDR3 DNA sequence: TGTGCCAGTGCTAGTGTGCGGGGCGCCGGGGATACGCAGTATTTT. Translating it yields CASASVRGAGDTQYF.

This clonotype showed up many times. This chain joins TRBV6-1 and TRBJ1-5; D uncertain. Germline-derived CDR1 and CDR2 are MNHNS and SASEGT. The V and J ends lost 6 bases and 3 bases respectively, with 12 bases between them. The CDR3 loop spans 14 amino acids. The CDR3 loop reads CASRDGITNQPQHF. CDR3 nucleotide sequence: TGTGCCAGCAGGGACGGTATCACCAATCAGCCCCAGCATTTT.

The sample holds many counts of this clonotype. The V call is TRBV2, the J call TRBJ1-6; 11 positions match TRBD1. The CDR3 contains 14 residues. Trimming took 11 bases from V and 10 from J; bases not matched to a gene: 10. Germline V gives CDR1 SNHLY, CDR2 FYNNEI. CDR3 nucleotide sequence: TGTGCCTCTACCGGCGGGACAGGGGGATCACCCCTCCACTTT. This codes for CASTGGTGGSPLHF. Complete variable domain (other parts from reference TRBV2 and TRBJ1-6): EPEVTQTPSHQVTQMGQEVILRCVPISNHLYFYWYRQILGQKVEFLVSFYNNEISEKSEIFDDQFSVERPDGSNFTLKIRSTKLEDSAMYFCASTGGTGGSPLHFGNGTRLTVT.

This clonotype appeared a few times. This sequence may be a read error, since a much larger clone differs from it by one base. This rearrangement joins TRBV10-1 to TRBJ1-4; possible D gene TRBD1, 5 bases. Germline V lookup: CDR1 WNHNN, CDR2 SYGVQD (reference sequence). The CDR3 has 13 residues. The CDR3 spells CASQGRINEELFF. CDR3 in DNA: TGCGCCAGCCAGGGACGGATTAATGAAGAACTGTTTTTT.

This clonotype occurred many times. The chain employs TRBV9 and TRBJ2-1; a possible D gene is TRBD2 (5 bases). Germline CDR1 SGDLS, CDR2 YYNGEE. This CDR3 has 15 residues. Trimming pared 3 bases from V and 0 bases from J, leaving 10 bases between. CDR3 sequence reads: CASSATSSSYNEQFF. In DNA, the CDR3 is TGTGCCAGCAGCGCCACTAGTTCCTCCTACAATGAGCAGTTCTTC.

This clonotype showed up just a few times. This rearrangement joins TRBV6-7 to TRBJ2-3; TRBD2 agrees at 7 bases. TRBV6-7 is an open reading frame, and its role is uncertain. The CDR3 runs 16 residues. The ends lost 0 bases at V and 6 bases at J; junction bases unmatched: 9. The CDR3 is CASSYSSGSSTDTQYF. CDR3 nucleotides: TGTGCCAGCAGTTACTCTAGCGGGTCCTCCACGGATACGCAGTATTTT.

V gene TRBV20-1 combines with J gene TRBJ2-3; no firm D call. Germline loops: CDR1 DFQATT, CDR2 SNEGSKA (reference sequence). V lost 7 bases, J lost 3 bases, and 17 bases lay in between. The CDR3 is 14 residues long. CDR3 DNA: TGCAGTGAGCACTACCCCTTATGGACAGATACGCAGTATTTT. Translating it yields CSEHYPLWTDTQYF.

This clonotype came up many times. The rearrangement links TRBV5-1 to TRBJ2-5; D possibly corresponds to TRBD1 (6 bases). CDR3 length: 12 amino acids. Germline loops: CDR1 SGHRS, CDR2 YFSETQ. Trimming left V 6 bases short and J 2 bases short, with 8 bases between. The CDR3 region has the DNA TGCGCCAGCACAACAGGGCAAGAGACCCAGTACTTC. It specifies CASTTGQETQYF.

This clonotype was found many times. The chain combines TRBV4-1 with TRBJ2-7; D gene uncertain. The V gene lost 0 bases and the J gene lost 4 bases, with 7 bases spanning the gap. Per germline, CDR1 MGHRA and CDR2 YSYEKL. The CDR3 contains 13 residues. As DNA, the CDR3 is TGCGCCAGCAGCCAAGAATCCGGTTACGAGCAGTACTTC. This sequence encodes CASSQESGYEQYF.

The rearrangement uses TRBV5-1 and TRBJ2-3; perhaps D is TRBD1 or TRBD2 (6 bases each). Germline assignment: CDR1 SGHRS and CDR2 YFSETQ. V lost 2 bases and J 4 bases, leaving 14 bases between the germline ends. The CDR3 has 15 amino acids. DNA of the CDR3: TGCGCCAGCAGCTTACGGACAGCGGGCTCAGATACGCAGTATTTT. Translating gives CASSLRTAGSDTQYF.

This sequence joins TRBV10-3 and TRBJ2-3; 7 bases map to TRBD1. The CDR3 is 15 residues long. Germline lookup yields CDR1 ENHRY and CDR2 SYGVKD. With V trimmed by 10 bases and J by 5 bases, 15 bases remained unmatched. The CDR3 is CASEDPDRAGDTQYF. Written as DNA, the CDR3 is TGTGCCAGTGAGGATCCAGACAGGGCTGGAGATACGCAGTATTTT.

The rearrangement links TRBV11-2 to TRBJ1-2; 8 nucleotides match TRBD1. Germline CDR1 is SGHAT and CDR2 is FQNNGV. CDR3 size: 17 residues. The trim removed 6 bases at V and 8 bases at J, leaving 20 bases unmatched. The CDR3 sequence: CASRLTGAAETAKGYTF. CDR3 sequence (DNA): TGTGCCAGCAGGTTGACAGGGGCCGCGGAAACAGCCAAGGGCTACACCTTC. Together with reference TRBV11-2 and TRBJ1-2, the CDR3 gives the full variable domain: EAGVAQSPRYKIIEKRQSVAFWCNPISGHATLYWYQQILGQGPKLLIQFQNNGVVDDSQLPKDRFSAERLKGVDSTLKIQPAKLEDSAVYLCASRLTGAAETAKGYTFGSGTRLTVV.

V and J are TRBV7-2 and TRBJ2-5; TRBD2 agrees at 7 bases. With V trimmed by 5 bases and J by 5 bases, 8 bases remained unmatched. Per the germline V gene, CDR1 is SGHTA and CDR2 is FQGNSA. The CDR3 runs 14 residues. The DNA for the CDR3 is TGTGCCAGCAGCCTACAGCTCGGGGGGGAGACCCAGTACTTC. Amino acid sequence: CASSLQLGGETQYF.

The V call is TRBV25-1, the J call TRBJ1-5; D not resolved. CDR1 is MGHDK and CDR2 is SYGVNS in the germline V gene. This CDR3 spans 16 amino acids. CDR3 DNA sequence: TGTGCTAGAGACCGGGGAAGATCTAGTATCAATCAGCCCCAGCATTTT. It encodes CARDRGRSSINQPQHF.

This clonotype occurred many times. CDR3 DNA: TGTGCCAGCAGCCCATACGGTTATGGGGCCGATGAGCAGTTCTTC. Its protein product is CASSPYGYGADEQFF. The chain recombines TRBV11-3 with TRBJ2-1; a weak D match, TRBD1 (5 bases). Germline CDR1 and CDR2: SGHNT and YENEEA. V lost 5 bases to trimming and J lost 8 bases, with 19 bases between them. The length of the CDR3 is 15 residues. Combining the CDR3 with reference TRBV11-3 and TRBJ2-1 gives the whole variable domain EAGVVQSPRYKIIEKKQPVAFWCNPISGHNTLYWYLQNLGQGPELLIRYENEEAVDDSQLPKDRFSAERLKGVDSTLKIQPAELGDSAVYLCASSPYGYGADEQFFGPGTRLTVL.

This clonotype was detected many times. The chain links TRBV15 to TRBJ2-1; 8 nucleotides align to TRBD2. J was trimmed by 6 bases and V by 1 base; bases with no gene match: 5. The germline CDR1 and CDR2 sequences are LNHNV and YYDKDF (reference sequence). The CDR3 is 15 amino acids. The CDR3 sequence is CATSRGGTRANEQFF. CDR3 bases: TGTGCCACCAGCAGAGGTGGGACTAGGGCCAATGAGCAGTTCTTC.

This rearrangement joins TRBV6-1 to TRBJ1-2; D perhaps matches TRBD1 (5 bases). The germline V and J ends were trimmed by 8 bases and 3 bases, with 10 bases remaining between them. Germline V gives CDR1 MNHNS, CDR2 SASEGT. This CDR3 region has 12 residues. The CDR3 protein is CASAGTDYGYTF. CDR3 in DNA: TGTGCCAGCGCAGGGACGGACTATGGCTACACCTTC.

This clonotype was found many times. The J gene is TRBJ2-7, the V gene TRBV29-1; 7 nucleotides match TRBD1. Germline V lookup: CDR1 SQVTM, CDR2 ANQGSEA. V was clipped by 4 bases and J by 3 bases; unmatched bases: 9. The CDR3 covers 14 residues. The CDR3 nucleotides are TGCAGCGTTGCCGAGACAGGGACCTACTACGAGCAGTACTTC. This codes for CSVAETGTYYEQYF.

This chain uses TRBV20-1 with TRBJ1-5; possible D gene TRBD1, 6 bases. V was clipped by 0 bases and J by 7 bases, with 13 bases between them. CDR3 size: 14 residues. The germline gives CDR1 DFQATT, CDR2 SNEGSKA (reference sequence). The CDR3 reads CSARDQGKAQPQHF. The CDR3 DNA is TGCAGTGCTAGAGATCAGGGGAAGGCACAGCCCCAGCATTTT.

This clonotype was detected many times. The rearrangement uses TRBV30 and TRBJ1-2; maybe TRBD1 (5 bases). This CDR3 has 13 amino acids. Germline assignment: CDR1 GTSNPN and CDR2 SVGIG (reference sequence). V was cut by 5 bases and J by 3 bases, with 13 bases left in between. Written as DNA, the CDR3 is TGTGCCTGGTGGCGCGGGGCTTACTATGGCTACACCTTC. Protein sequence: CAWWRGAYYGYTF.

In the case of this clonotype: A much larger clone sits a single nucleotide away, making a read error possible. Here the CDR3 omits its conserved ending phenylalanine or tryptophan, so a read error is the likely source. The V call is TRBV9, the J call TRBJ1-2; TRBD1 is a possible D gene (6 bases). V was cut by 0 bases and J by 4 bases, with 7 bases left in between. There are 13 residues in the CDR3. CDR1 and CDR2 from the germline V gene are SGDLS and YYNGEE. This CDR3 is CASSVGDTYGYTS. In nucleotides, the CDR3 is TGTGCCAGCAGCGTAGGGGACACCTATGGCTACACCTCC.